This is a list of T cell receptor beta chains from one sample in a study of blood T cell repertoires in COVID-19. Here immunoSEQ multiplex PCR was the method, and the copy in TCRdb shows in-frame clones only, minus some. This table holds almost 250,000 clones, about 84% found once. The sequenced sample consisted of peripheral blood. Receptors originate from an elderly woman with COVID-19, enrolled during active disease. Each CDR3 is given with its conserved first and last residue. Each record gives: clone size, D gene, V gene, J gene, CDR3 DNA, CDR3 protein. D genes are given only for firm matches. Clone size is shown for a subset of rows, as once, few, many or a class of expanded clone.

-	-	TRBV11-2	TRBJ2-1	TGTGCCAGCAGCGGCTTAGGGGGAAGCTCCTACAATGAGCAGTTCTTC	CASSGLGGSSYNEQFF
-	TRBD1	TRBV11-2	TRBJ1-6	TGTGCCAGCAGCTTAGGTGAGACAGGGGTTTCACCCCTCCACTTT	CASSLGETGVSPLHF
few	TRBD2	TRBV28	TRBJ2-5	TGTGCCAGCACCAGACCGCTAGCGGGGGGGGAGACCCAGTACTTC	CASTRPLAGGETQYF
-	-	TRBV7-8	TRBJ2-3	TGTGCCAGCAGCTTAGCGCTACTAGGCACAGATACGCAGTATTTT	CASSLALLGTDTQYF
-	TRBD2	TRBV19	TRBJ2-2	TGTGCCAGTAAAGGCAGAGCGGGGGAGAACACCGGGGAGCTGTTTTTT	CASKGRAGENTGELFF
-	TRBD1	TRBV6-2/TRBV6-3	TRBJ2-3	TGTGCCAGCAGCCCTACCGGGACAGGGAGAACAGATACGCAGTATTTT	CASSPTGTGRTDTQYF
-	TRBD2	TRBV7-6	TRBJ2-5	TGTGCCAGCAGCTTAGCCGGGCCAGCGGGGGACCAGTACTTC	CASSLAGPAGDQYF
once	-	TRBV30	TRBJ2-5	TGTGCCTGGAGACGCAGGGGAAGGGGAACAGGTGACCAGTACTTC	CAWRRRGRGTGDQYF
-	-	TRBV11-2	TRBJ2-5	TGTGCCAGCAGCTTGGGTATAGCACAAGAGACCCAGTACTTC	CASSLGIAQETQYF
-	TRBD1	TRBV5-4	TRBJ1-3	TGTGCCAGCAGCAACCAGGGGGTTGGTGGAAACACCATATATTTT	CASSNQGVGGNTIYF
-	-	TRBV21-1	TRBJ1-1	TGTGCCAGCAGCAACCCCGGCGGGGGCGGGGCTGAAGCTTTCTTT	CASSNPGGGGAEAFF
-	-	TRBV7-2	TRBJ2-1	TGTGCCAGCAGCCCCCCCGCAGGGCGGCATGAGCAGTTCTTC	CASSPPAGRHEQFF
-	-	TRBV7-2	TRBJ1-2	TGTGCCAGCAGCTCCGACAGATCCAAGAGAGGCTACACCTTC	CASSSDRSKRGYTF
-	-	TRBV5-1	TRBJ1-4	TGCGCCAGCAGCGAGGGACAAGCAACTAATGAAAAACTGTTTTTT	CASSEGQATNEKLFF
-	TRBD2	TRBV24-1	TRBJ2-1	TGTGCCACCAGTGATGCGGGACTAGCGGGGGCGGGGAATGAGCAGTTCTTC	CATSDAGLAGAGNEQFF
-	TRBD1	TRBV7-3	TRBJ2-1	TGTGCCAGCAGCCCCGGACAGGGGGTATCCTACAATGAGCAGTTCTTC	CASSPGQGVSYNEQFF
-	TRBD2	TRBV7-3	TRBJ2-1	TGTGCCAGCAGCTTACTAGCGGGGGGTAATGAGCAGTTCTTC	CASSLLAGGNEQFF
once	-	TRBV7-2	TRBJ2-2	TGTGCCAGCACCGACGGGGTATCTGGGGAGCTGTTTTTT	CASTDGVSGELFF
-	-	TRBV7-8	TRBJ2-7	TGTGCCAGCAGCTTAAGCACCGGTGGTGCCTACGAGCAGTACTTC	CASSLSTGGAYEQYF
-	TRBD1	TRBV28	TRBJ1-2	TGTGCCAGCCGGGGCGGGCAGGGGGTGTTTGGCTACACCTTC	CASRGGQGVFGYTF
-	TRBD2	TRBV3-1/TRBV3-2	TRBJ2-3	TGTGCCAGCAGCCAGGTAGCGGGGGGGCGCACAGATACGCAGTATTTT	CASSQVAGGRTDTQYF
-	-	TRBV19	TRBJ2-3	TGTGCCAGTAGTATTTGGGGGCAGGGGACCTCAGATACGCAGTATTTT	CASSIWGQGTSDTQYF
-	-	TRBV14	TRBJ2-6	TGTGCCAGCAGCCAAGATCTTTGGGCGGGGGCCAACGTCCTGACTTTC	CASSQDLWAGANVLTF
-	-	TRBV5-4	TRBJ1-2	TGTGCCAGCAGCTCCGGGATCCTACAGGGCAACTATGGCTACACCTTC	CASSSGILQGNYGYTF
-	TRBD1	TRBV27	TRBJ1-1	TGTGCCAGCAGTCGACAGGGGGGCACTGAAGCTTTCTTT	CASSRQGGTEAFF
few	TRBD1	TRBV30	TRBJ1-2	TGTGCCTGGAGTGCCCCATCCTTTCAGGGGGCGAGGGGCTACACCTTC	CAWSAPSFQGARGYTF
many	TRBD2	TRBV9	TRBJ2-7	TGTGCCAGCAGCCCGGGACTAGCGGGGCTGGAGCAGTACTTC	CASSPGLAGLEQYF
-	TRBD2	TRBV9	TRBJ2-3	TGTGCCAGCAGCGAACTCCCAGCGGGGACCCCAGATACGCAGTATTTT	CASSELPAGTPDTQYF
-	TRBD1	TRBV5-4	TRBJ1-1	TGTGCCAGCAGAACGAACAGGGGACTGAACACTGAAGCTTTCTTT	CASRTNRGLNTEAFF
-	-	TRBV29-1	TRBJ1-2	TGCAGCGGCTGGACTGCCTATGGCTACACCTTC	CSGWTAYGYTF
-	TRBD1	TRBV7-3	TRBJ1-2	TGTGCCAGCAGCTCCTGGACAGGGAGTGACTATGGCTACACCTTC	CASSSWTGSDYGYTF
-	-	TRBV5-4	TRBJ2-5	TGTGCCAGCAGCTTGCCTAAAGAGACCCAGTACTTC	CASSLPKETQYF
-	TRBD2	TRBV2	TRBJ2-1	TGTGCCAGCAGTGTAGGGCGGGGGGGCCGCGATGAGCAGTTCTTC	CASSVGRGGRDEQFF
-	TRBD1	TRBV2	TRBJ1-3	TGTGCCAGCACGTATGCGACAGGGATAGGAAACACCATATATTTT	CASTYATGIGNTIYF
-	TRBD1	TRBV2	TRBJ2-1	TGTGCCAGCACTGGACAGGTAAAAGGGAATGAGCAGTTCTTC	CASTGQVKGNEQFF
-	TRBD1	TRBV5-1	TRBJ1-1	TGCGCCAGCAGCCAGGGGGCGGACACTGAAGCTTTCTTT	CASSQGADTEAFF
once	-	TRBV7-2	TRBJ1-5	TGTGCCAGCAGCTCGACAGGTTACCAGCCCCAGCATTTT	CASSSTGYQPQHF
once	TRBD1	TRBV18	TRBJ1-1	TGTGCCAGCTCACCACTGCAGGGGGCCCTGAACACTGAAGCTTTCTTT	CASSPLQGALNTEAFF
few	-	TRBV15	TRBJ1-5	TGTGCCACCAGCAGAGTTCAGACAGGAGTTCAGCCCCAGCATTTT	CATSRVQTGVQPQHF
-	-	TRBV7-2	TRBJ2-5	TGTGCCAGTAATTTCGGCGGTGAGACCCAGTACTTC	CASNFGGETQYF
-	TRBD2	TRBV28	TRBJ2-7	TGTGCCAGCAGTTTGACGGGGGGGCCTGGCGAGCAGTACTTC	CASSLTGGPGEQYF
-	TRBD1	TRBV7-2	TRBJ1-2	TGTGCCAGCAGCTTACCGGGACAGGACTATGGCTACACCTTC	CASSLPGQDYGYTF
-	-	TRBV2	TRBJ1-1	TGTGCCAGCAGTCAAATGACAGTCAACACTGAAGCTTTCTTT	CASSQMTVNTEAFF
few	-	TRBV28	TRBJ1-4	TGTGCCAGCAGTCCGGGACTGCATAATGAAAAACTGTTTTTT	CASSPGLHNEKLFF
-	-	TRBV4-1	TRBJ2-3	TGCGCCAGCAGCCGAGTCCCCACAGCAGGAAATACGCAGTATTTT	CASSRVPTAGNTQYF
-	TRBD1	TRBV3-1/TRBV3-2	TRBJ1-4	TGTGCCAGCAGCCCAAAGACAGGGTTTCATGAAAAACTGTTTTTT	CASSPKTGFHEKLFF
-	TRBD1	TRBV6-6	TRBJ1-3	TGTGCCAGCAGTCGCGATCTACCAGGGGGCGCGAAAGGAAACACCATATATTTT	CASSRDLPGGAKGNTIYF
once	TRBD1	TRBV29-1	TRBJ2-3	TGCAGCGGGTCCGGGACAGGGATCACAGATACGCAGTATTTT	CSGSGTGITDTQYF
-	-	TRBV28	TRBJ1-3	TGTGCCAGCAGGGCGACTGGCGACCGAAACACCATATATTTT	CASRATGDRNTIYF
once	-	TRBV6-5	TRBJ1-2	TGTGCCAGCATGGAGGCGGCCGATTCTAACTATGGCTACACCTTC	CASMEAADSNYGYTF
-	TRBD2	TRBV27	TRBJ2-2	TGTGCCAGCGGTTCGGCGGGAGGGAACACCGGGGAGCTGTTTTTT	CASGSAGGNTGELFF
-	-	TRBV15	TRBJ1-1	TGTGCCACCAGCCGCTCAGGGAGGGCTGAAGCTTTCTTT	CATSRSGRAEAFF
few	TRBD1	TRBV19	TRBJ1-5	TGTGCCAGTAGAGGGGACAGGGGGATATTGGATCAGCCCCAGCATTTT	CASRGDRGILDQPQHF
-	-	TRBV6-6	TRBJ1-1	TGTGCCAGCAGTGCGATTAACAGGGAGCGGGGTGAAGCTTTCTTT	CASSAINRERGEAFF
few	TRBD1	TRBV30	TRBJ1-4	TGTGCCTGGAGCCGGGACAGCGACGAAAAACTGTTTTTT	CAWSRDSDEKLFF